This TCR beta chain emerged from a study of T cells in Graves' hyperthyroidism and ophthalmopathy. At the level of the study: Peripheral blood sampling occurred at initial diagnosis, before any treatment. Findings of the study overall: Ophthalmopathy was model-predicted a median roughly 6.3 months pre-onset.

This clonotype was seen a handful of times. The antigen remains undetermined. CDR3 length equals 13 residues. From germline, CDR1 is SEHNR and CDR2 FQNEAQ (reference sequence). V lost 10 bases and J 8 bases, leaving 17 bases between the germline ends. Authors of the study amplified TCR beta CDR3 regions from RNA transcripts. Primed by the HTBI set, a first-round RT-PCR was run on the TCR CDR3. MiXCR, applied by TCRdb to the multiplex PCR reads, yields one record per CDR3 protein. Of more than 300,000 distinct CDR3 sequences in the sample, approximately 15% were seen once. Exclusion of a patient resulted from uncontrolled infection, other autoimmune disease, pregnancy or lactation. Based on clinical symptoms, serum thyroxine and TRAb, thyroid ultrasound and orbital computed tomography, diagnoses were reached.

The rearrangement links TRBV7-9 to TRBJ1-4; D is undetermined. The sequenced sample was blood. The TCR comes from a woman aged 25 to 39 with Graves' hyperthyroidism. CDR3 loop: CATLRLNSEKLFF. In nucleotides, the CDR3 is TGTGCCACCTTGAGATTAAACTCCGAAAAACTGTTTTTT.